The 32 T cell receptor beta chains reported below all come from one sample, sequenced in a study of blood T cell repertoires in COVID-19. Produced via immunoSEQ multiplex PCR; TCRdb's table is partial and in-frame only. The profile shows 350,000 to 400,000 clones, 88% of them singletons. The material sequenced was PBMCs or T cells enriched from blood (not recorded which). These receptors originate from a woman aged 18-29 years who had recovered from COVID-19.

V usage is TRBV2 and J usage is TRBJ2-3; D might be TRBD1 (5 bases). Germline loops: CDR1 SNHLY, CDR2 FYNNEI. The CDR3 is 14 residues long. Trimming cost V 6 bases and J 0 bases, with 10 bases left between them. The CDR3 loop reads CASRGPPSTDTQYF. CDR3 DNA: TGTGCCAGCAGGGGGCCCCCGAGCACAGATACGCAGTATTTT.

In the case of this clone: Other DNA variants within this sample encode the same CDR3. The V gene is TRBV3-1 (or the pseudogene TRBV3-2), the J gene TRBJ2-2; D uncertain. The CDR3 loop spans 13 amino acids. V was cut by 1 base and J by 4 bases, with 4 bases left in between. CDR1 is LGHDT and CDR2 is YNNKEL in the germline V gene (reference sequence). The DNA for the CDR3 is TGTGCCAGCAGCCAAGTGAGCACCGGGGAGCTGTTTTTT. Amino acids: CASSQVSTGELFF.

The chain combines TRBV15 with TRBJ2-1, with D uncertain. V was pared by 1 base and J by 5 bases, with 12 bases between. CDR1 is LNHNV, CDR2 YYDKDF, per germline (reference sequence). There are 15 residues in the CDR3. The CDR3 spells CATSRAQISNNEQFF. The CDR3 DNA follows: TGTGCCACCAGCAGAGCCCAAATCAGTAACAATGAGCAGTTCTTC.

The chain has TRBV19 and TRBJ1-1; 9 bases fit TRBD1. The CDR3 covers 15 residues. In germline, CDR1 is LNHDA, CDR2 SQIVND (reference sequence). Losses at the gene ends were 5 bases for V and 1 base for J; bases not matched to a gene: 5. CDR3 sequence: CASSRKDRGNTEAFF. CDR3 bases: TGTGCCAGTAGTCGGAAGGACAGGGGGAACACTGAAGCTTTCTTT.

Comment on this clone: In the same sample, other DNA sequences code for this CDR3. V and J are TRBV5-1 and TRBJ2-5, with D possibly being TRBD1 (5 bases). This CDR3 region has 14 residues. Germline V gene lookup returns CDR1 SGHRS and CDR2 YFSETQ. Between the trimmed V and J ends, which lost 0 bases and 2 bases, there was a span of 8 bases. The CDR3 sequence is CASSLGQLQETQYF. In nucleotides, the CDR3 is TGCGCCAGCAGCTTGGGACAGCTTCAAGAGACCCAGTACTTC. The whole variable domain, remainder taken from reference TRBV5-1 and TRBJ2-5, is KAGVTQTPRYLIKTRGQQVTLSCSPISGHRSVSWYQQTPGQGLQFLFEYFSETQRNKGNFPGRFSGRQFSNSRSEMNVSTLELGDSALYLCASSLGQLQETQYFGPGTRLLVL.

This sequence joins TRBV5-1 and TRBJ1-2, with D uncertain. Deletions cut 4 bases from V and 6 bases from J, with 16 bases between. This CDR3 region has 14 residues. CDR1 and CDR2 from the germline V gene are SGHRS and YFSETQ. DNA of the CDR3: TGCGCCAGCAGCCGGACTTCTTTGACCGATGGCTACACCTTC. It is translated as CASSRTSLTDGYTF.

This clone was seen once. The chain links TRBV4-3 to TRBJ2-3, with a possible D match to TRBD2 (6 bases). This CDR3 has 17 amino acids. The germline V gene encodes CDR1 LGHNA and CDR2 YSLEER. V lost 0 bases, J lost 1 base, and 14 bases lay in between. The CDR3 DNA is TGCGCCAGCAGCCAAGAGCCGGGACTCTCTGGCACAGATACGCAGTATTTT. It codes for CASSQEPGLSGTDTQYF.

Written as DNA, the CDR3 is TGTGCCAGCGTTGACAGGACAGATACGCAGTATTTT. The encoded protein is CASVDRTDTQYF. The chain employs TRBV25-1 and TRBJ2-3; tentatively, D is TRBD1 (6 bases). Trimming removed 8 bases at V and 3 bases at J, with 9 bases between. CDR1 is MGHDK and CDR2 is SYGVNS in the germline V gene. CDR3 size: 12 residues.

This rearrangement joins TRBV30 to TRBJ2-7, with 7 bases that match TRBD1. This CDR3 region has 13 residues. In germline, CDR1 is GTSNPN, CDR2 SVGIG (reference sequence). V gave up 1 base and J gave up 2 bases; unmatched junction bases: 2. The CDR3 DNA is TGTGCCTGGAGTGACAGGGGTCCCTACGAGCAGTACTTC. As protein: CAWSDRGPYEQYF. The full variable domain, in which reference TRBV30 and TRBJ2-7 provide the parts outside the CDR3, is SQTIHQWPATLVQPVGSPLSLECTVEGTSNPNLYWYRQAAGRGLQLLFYSVGIGQISSEVPQNLSASRPQDRQFILSSKKLLLSDSGFYLCAWSDRGPYEQYFGPGTRLTVT.

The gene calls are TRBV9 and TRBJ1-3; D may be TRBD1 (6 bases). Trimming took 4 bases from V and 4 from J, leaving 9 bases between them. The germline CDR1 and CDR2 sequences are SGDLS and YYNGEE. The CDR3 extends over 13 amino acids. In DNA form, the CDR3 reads TGTGCCAGCAGCCCAGGGGACGGAAACACCATATATTTT. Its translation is CASSPGDGNTIYF.

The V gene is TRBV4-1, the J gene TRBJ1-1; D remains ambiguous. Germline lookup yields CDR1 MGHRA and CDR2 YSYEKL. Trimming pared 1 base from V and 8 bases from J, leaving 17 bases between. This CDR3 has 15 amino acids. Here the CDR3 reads CASSQGLSIREEAFF. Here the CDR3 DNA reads TGCGCCAGCAGCCAAGGTCTTTCCATTCGGGAAGAAGCTTTCTTT.

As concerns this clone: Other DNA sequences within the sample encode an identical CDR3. This CDR3 reads CASSLGGGNTGELFF. The DNA for the CDR3 is TGTGCCAGCAGCTTAGGAGGGGGTAACACCGGGGAGCTGTTTTTT. The chain recombines TRBV11-3 with TRBJ2-2, with D possibly being TRBD1 (6 bases). Germline CDR1 is SGHNT and CDR2 is YENEEA. V was cut by 1 base and J by 2 bases, with 8 bases left in between. The CDR3 is 15 amino acids.

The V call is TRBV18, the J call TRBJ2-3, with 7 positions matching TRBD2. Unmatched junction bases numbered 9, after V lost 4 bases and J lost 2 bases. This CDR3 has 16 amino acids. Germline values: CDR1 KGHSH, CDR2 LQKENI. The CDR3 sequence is CASSRGGAGNTDTQYF. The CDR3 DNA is TGTGCCAGCTCACGCGGAGGAGCGGGGAACACAGATACGCAGTATTTT. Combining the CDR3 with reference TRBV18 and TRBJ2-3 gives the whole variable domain NAGVMQNPRHLVRRRGQEARLRCSPMKGHSHVYWYRQLPEEGLKFMVYLQKENIIDESGMPKERFSAEFPKEGPSILRIQQVVRGDSAAYFCASSRGGAGNTDTQYFGPGTRLTVL.

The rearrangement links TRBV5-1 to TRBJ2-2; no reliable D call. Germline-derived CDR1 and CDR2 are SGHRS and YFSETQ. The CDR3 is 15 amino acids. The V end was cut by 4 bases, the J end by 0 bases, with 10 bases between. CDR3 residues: CASSSTLTNTGELFF. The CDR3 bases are TGCGCCAGCAGCAGCACTCTAACGAACACCGGGGAGCTGTTTTTT.

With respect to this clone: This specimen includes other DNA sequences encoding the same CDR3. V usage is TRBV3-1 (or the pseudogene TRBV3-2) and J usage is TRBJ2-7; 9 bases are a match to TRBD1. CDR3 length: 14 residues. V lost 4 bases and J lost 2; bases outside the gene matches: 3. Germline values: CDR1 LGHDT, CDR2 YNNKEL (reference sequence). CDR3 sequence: CASSLGQGTYEQYF. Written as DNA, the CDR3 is TGTGCCAGCAGCCTAGGACAGGGGACCTACGAGCAGTACTTC.

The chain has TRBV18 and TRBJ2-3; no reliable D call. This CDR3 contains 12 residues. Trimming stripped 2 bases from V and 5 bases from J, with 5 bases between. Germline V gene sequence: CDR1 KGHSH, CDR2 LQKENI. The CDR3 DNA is TGTGCCAGCTCACCATACGGAGATACGCAGTATTTT. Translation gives CASSPYGDTQYF.

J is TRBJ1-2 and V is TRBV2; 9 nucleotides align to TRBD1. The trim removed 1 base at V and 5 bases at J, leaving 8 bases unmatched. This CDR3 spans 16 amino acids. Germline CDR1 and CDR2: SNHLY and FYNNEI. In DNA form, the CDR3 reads TGTGCCAGCAGTGAAGACGGGACAGGGTCTATTTATGGCTACACCTTC. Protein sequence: CASSEDGTGSIYGYTF.

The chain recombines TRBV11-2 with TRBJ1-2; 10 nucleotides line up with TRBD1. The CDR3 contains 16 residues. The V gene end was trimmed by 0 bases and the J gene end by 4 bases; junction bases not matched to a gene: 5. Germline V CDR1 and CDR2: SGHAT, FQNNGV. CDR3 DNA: TGTGCCAGCAGCTTAGATGGGAGGACAGGGGGCTATGGCTACACCTTC. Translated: CASSLDGRTGGYGYTF.

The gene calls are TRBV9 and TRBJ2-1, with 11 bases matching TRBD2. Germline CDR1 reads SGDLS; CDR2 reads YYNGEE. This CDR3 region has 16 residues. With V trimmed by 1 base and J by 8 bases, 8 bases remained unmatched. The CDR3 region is CASSVILAGGVDEQFF. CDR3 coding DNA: TGTGCCAGCAGCGTAATTCTAGCGGGGGGAGTGGATGAGCAGTTCTTC. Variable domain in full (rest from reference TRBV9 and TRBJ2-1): DSGVTQTPKHLITATGQRVTLRCSPRSGDLSVYWYQQSLDQGLQFLIQYYNGEERAKGNILERFSAQQFPDLHSELNLSSLELGDSALYFCASSVILAGGVDEQFFGPGTRLTVL.

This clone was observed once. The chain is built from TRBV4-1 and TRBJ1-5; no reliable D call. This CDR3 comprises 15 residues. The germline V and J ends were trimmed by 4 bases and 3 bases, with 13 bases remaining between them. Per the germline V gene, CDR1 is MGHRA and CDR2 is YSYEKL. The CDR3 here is CASSLAWEVNQPQHF. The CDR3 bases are TGCGCCAGCAGCCTAGCCTGGGAGGTCAATCAGCCCCAGCATTTT.

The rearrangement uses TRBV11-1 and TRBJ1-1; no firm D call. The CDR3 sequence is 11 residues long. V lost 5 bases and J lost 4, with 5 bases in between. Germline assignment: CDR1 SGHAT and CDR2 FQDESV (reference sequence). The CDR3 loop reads CASSPGTEAFF. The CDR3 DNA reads TGTGCCAGCAGCCCCGGCACTGAAGCTTTCTTT.

CDR3 loop: CAISASGGAGNIQYF. For the CDR3, the DNA is TGTGCCATCAGCGCTAGCGGGGGGGCTGGAAACATTCAGTACTTC. The chain carries TRBV10-3 and TRBJ2-4; 12 positions match TRBD2. Germline V gene lookup returns CDR1 ENHRY and CDR2 SYGVKD. The CDR3 covers 15 residues. Trimming took 6 bases from V and 6 from J; bases not matched to a gene: 6.

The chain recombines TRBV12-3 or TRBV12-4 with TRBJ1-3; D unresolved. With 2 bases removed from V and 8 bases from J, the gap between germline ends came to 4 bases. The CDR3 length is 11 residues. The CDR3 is CASSLLDTIYF. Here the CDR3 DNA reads TGTGCCAGCAGTTTACTTGACACCATATATTTT.

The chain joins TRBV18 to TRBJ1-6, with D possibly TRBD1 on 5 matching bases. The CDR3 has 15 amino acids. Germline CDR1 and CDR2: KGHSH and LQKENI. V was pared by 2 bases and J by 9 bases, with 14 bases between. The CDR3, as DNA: TGTGCCAGCTCACCATTGAGATTGCAGGGTTCACCCCTCCACTTT. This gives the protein CASSPLRLQGSPLHF.

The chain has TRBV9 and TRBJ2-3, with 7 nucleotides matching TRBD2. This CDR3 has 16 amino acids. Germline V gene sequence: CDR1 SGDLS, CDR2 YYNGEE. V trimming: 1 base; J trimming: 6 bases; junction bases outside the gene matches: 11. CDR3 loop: CASSVRASGQGDTQYF. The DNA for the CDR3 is TGTGCCAGCAGCGTAAGGGCTAGCGGACAAGGGGATACGCAGTATTTT.

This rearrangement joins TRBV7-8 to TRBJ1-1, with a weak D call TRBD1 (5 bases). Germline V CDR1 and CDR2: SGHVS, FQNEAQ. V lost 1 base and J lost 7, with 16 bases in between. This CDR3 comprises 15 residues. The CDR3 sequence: CASSLEPGTAREAFF. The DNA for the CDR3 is TGTGCCAGCAGCTTAGAACCCGGGACTGCCCGTGAAGCTTTCTTT.

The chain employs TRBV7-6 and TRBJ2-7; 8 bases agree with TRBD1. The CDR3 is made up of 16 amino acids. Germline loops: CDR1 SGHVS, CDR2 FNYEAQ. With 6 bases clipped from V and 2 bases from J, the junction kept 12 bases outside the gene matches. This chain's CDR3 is CASSEEADRATYEQYF. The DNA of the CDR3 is TGTGCCAGCAGTGAGGAGGCGGACAGGGCAACCTACGAGCAGTACTTC.

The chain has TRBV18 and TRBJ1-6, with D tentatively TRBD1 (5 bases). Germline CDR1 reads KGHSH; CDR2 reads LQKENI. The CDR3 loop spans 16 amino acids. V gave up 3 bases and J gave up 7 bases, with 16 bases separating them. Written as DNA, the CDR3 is TGTGCCAGCTCACCCGGGGGGAATAAGCGGAATTCACCCCTCCACTTT. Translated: CASSPGGNKRNSPLHF.

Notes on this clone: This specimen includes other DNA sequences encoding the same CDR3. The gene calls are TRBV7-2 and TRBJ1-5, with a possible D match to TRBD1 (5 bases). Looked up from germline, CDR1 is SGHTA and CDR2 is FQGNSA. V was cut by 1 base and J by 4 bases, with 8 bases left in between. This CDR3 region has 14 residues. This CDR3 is CASSLGGGNQPQHF. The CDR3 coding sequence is TGTGCCAGCAGCTTAGGGGGGGGTAATCAGCCCCAGCATTTT.

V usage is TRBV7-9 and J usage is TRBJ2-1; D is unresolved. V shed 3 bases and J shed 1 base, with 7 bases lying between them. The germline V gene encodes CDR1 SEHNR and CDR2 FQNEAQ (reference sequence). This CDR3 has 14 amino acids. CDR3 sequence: CASSLASSYNEQFF. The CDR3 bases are TGTGCCAGCAGCTTGGCCAGTTCCTACAATGAGCAGTTCTTC.

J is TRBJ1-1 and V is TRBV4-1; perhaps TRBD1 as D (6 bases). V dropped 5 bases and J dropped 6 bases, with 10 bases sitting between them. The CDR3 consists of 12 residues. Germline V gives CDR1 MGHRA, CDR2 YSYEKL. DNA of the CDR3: TGCGCCAGCAGCGCAGCAGGGGCTGAAGCTTTCTTT. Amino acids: CASSAAGAEAFF.

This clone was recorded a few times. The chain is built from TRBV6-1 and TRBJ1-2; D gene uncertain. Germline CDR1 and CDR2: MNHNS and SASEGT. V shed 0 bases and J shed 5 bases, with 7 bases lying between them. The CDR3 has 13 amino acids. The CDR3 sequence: CASSEAYRYGYTF. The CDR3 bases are TGTGCCAGCAGTGAAGCGTACAGATATGGCTACACCTTC.